These T cell receptor beta chains were read from a single sample in a study of cytomegalovirus exposure and HLA in healthy donors. The data were produced by immunoSEQ multiplex PCR, yet TCRdb's version contains in-frame clones alone and is incomplete. In the table there are some 150,000 clones, about 85% of which are singletons. Input material: PBMCs. The receptors were gathered from a woman aged 50 to 60 in good health and CMV-seropositive. The CDR3 runs from the conserved cysteine through the conserved F or W. D genes are given only for firm matches. Some rows mark clone size as missing; the rest say once, few, many or name a class of expanded clone.

-	once	TRBJ1-1	TRBV29-1	CSVEDLGRSTEAFF	TGCAGCGTTGAAGATCTAGGTCGGAGTACTGAAGCTTTCTTT
-	-	TRBJ1-5	TRBV4-1	CASSHSGRGGRDGNQPQHF	TGCGCCAGCAGCCACAGCGGGCGCGGGGGGCGCGATGGCAATCAGCCCCAGCATTTT
-	-	TRBJ2-3	TRBV2	CASSELDSNTDTQYF	TGTGCCAGCAGTGAGTTGGACTCCAACACAGATACGCAGTATTTT
-	-	TRBJ1-4	TRBV6-5	CASSYSGSTNEKLFF	TGTGCCAGCAGTTACTCCGGGTCAACTAATGAAAAACTGTTTTTT
-	-	TRBJ1-3	TRBV5-1	CASRSPPGNTIYF	TGCGCCAGCCGGTCCCCCCCTGGAAACACCATATATTTT
TRBD2	-	TRBJ2-1	TRBV9	CASSIQLGTGLAVEQFF	TGTGCCAGCAGCATCCAATTGGGGACGGGACTAGCGGTTGAGCAGTTCTTC
TRBD1	-	TRBJ2-1	TRBV10-3	CAISFGTGDIDEQFF	TGTGCCATCAGTTTCGGGACAGGTGATATCGATGAGCAGTTCTTC
-	-	TRBJ1-4	TRBV27	CASSRNGQNEKLFF	TGTGCCAGCAGTAGGAACGGACAAAATGAAAAACTGTTTTTT
-	-	TRBJ1-5	TRBV28	CVSSFRQVGQPQHF	TGTGTCAGCAGTTTTAGACAGGTGGGCCAGCCCCAGCATTTT
-	-	TRBJ2-5	TRBV11-3	CASSRGSQETQYF	TGTGCCAGCAGCCGGGGGAGCCAAGAGACCCAGTACTTC
-	-	TRBJ1-2	TRBV27	CASSWSGGSGYGYTF	TGTGCCAGCAGTTGGTCCGGCGGCAGTGGGTATGGCTACACCTTC
-	-	TRBJ1-1	TRBV10-3	CAIRDTNTEAFF	TGTGCCATCCGGGACACCAACACTGAAGCTTTCTTT
-	-	TRBJ2-1	TRBV5-3	CARSPGSPFSYNEQFF	TGTGCCAGAAGCCCCGGGTCCCCTTTTTCCTACAATGAGCAGTTCTTC
TRBD2	-	TRBJ2-3	TRBV7-3	CASSLTDGRATDTQYF	TGTGCCAGCAGCTTAACCGACGGGAGGGCCACAGATACGCAGTATTTT
TRBD2	-	TRBJ2-3	TRBV13	CASSLGLAAVPSTDTQYF	TGTGCCAGCAGCTTAGGGCTAGCGGCGGTTCCGAGCACAGATACGCAGTATTTT
TRBD2	-	TRBJ2-5	TRBV7-2	CASSLGTSGTYQETQYF	TGTGCCAGCAGCTTAGGAACTAGCGGGACTTACCAAGAGACCCAGTACTTC
TRBD1	-	TRBJ1-2	TRBV7-2	CASSPDRGRGGNYGYTF	TGTGCCAGCAGCCCAGACAGGGGGCGCGGAGGCAACTATGGCTACACCTTC
-	few	TRBJ1-1	TRBV6-5	CASSQRERTEAFF	TGTGCCAGCAGTCAGCGGGAAAGGACTGAAGCTTTCTTT
TRBD2	-	TRBJ2-2	TRBV9	CASSPRGREGTGELFF	TGTGCCAGCAGCCCCCGGGGCAGGGAGGGCACCGGGGAGCTGTTTTTT
TRBD1	-	TRBJ2-7	TRBV7-3	CASSLMGQPYEQYF	TGTGCCAGCAGCTTAATGGGACAGCCCTACGAGCAGTACTTC
-	-	TRBJ2-1	TRBV5-1	CASSFRGEQFF	TGCGCCAGCAGCTTTAGGGGTGAGCAGTTCTTC
-	-	TRBJ2-6	TRBV7-9	CASSARQVGANVLTF	TGTGCCAGCAGCGCTCGACAGGTGGGGGCCAACGTCCTGACTTTC
TRBD1	-	TRBJ1-2	TRBV5-1	CASSLGADRVYGYTF	TGCGCCAGCAGCTTGGGGGCTGACAGGGTCTATGGCTACACCTTC
-	-	TRBJ2-1	TRBV11-1	CASSLEWAGLPGNEQFF	TGTGCCAGCAGCTTAGAGTGGGCGGGCCTACCTGGCAATGAGCAGTTCTTC
-	-	TRBJ2-5	TRBV6-1	CASSLGTKETQYF	TGTGCCAGCAGTTTAGGGACAAAAGAGACCCAGTACTTC
-	-	TRBJ1-3	TRBV6-1	CASTGAGNTIYF	TGTGCCAGCACAGGGGCTGGAAACACCATATATTTT
TRBD2	once	TRBJ2-1	TRBV19	CASSIPGLAAGEQFF	TGTGCCAGTAGTATCCCGGGACTAGCGGCCGGTGAGCAGTTCTTC
-	-	TRBJ1-2	TRBV6-1	CASRDLGGQRYGYTF	TGTGCCAGCAGAGACCTGGGGGGGCAGCGGTATGGCTACACCTTC
-	-	TRBJ2-2	TRBV7-6	CASSPGGTGELFF	TGTGCCAGCAGTCCAGGAGGGACCGGGGAGCTGTTTTTT
TRBD1	once	TRBJ2-3	TRBV7-2	CASSLATGASTDTQYF	TGTGCCAGCAGCTTAGCGACAGGGGCCTCCACAGATACGCAGTATTTT
-	-	TRBJ1-6	TRBV19	CASSMDSRNSPLHF	TGTGCCAGTAGTATGGACAGCCGTAATTCACCCCTCCACTTT
-	-	TRBJ1-2	TRBV5-1	CASSPGETGLGYTF	TGCGCCAGCAGCCCGGGGGAAACAGGTCTTGGCTACACCTTC
TRBD1	-	TRBJ1-2	TRBV9	CASSARTGGNVGYTF	TGTGCCAGCAGCGCCCGGACAGGGGGAAATGTGGGCTACACCTTC
TRBD1	-	TRBJ1-1	TRBV30	CAWSLHRGTEAFF	TGTGCCTGGAGCCTACACAGGGGAACTGAAGCTTTCTTT
-	-	TRBJ2-1	TRBV4-1	CASSRIMGGEQFF	TGCGCCAGCAGCCGGATAATGGGGGGTGAGCAGTTCTTC
TRBD1	-	TRBJ1-2	TRBV28	CASSFGQGGGYTF	TGTGCCAGCAGTTTTGGACAGGGTGGGGGCTACACCTTC
-	-	TRBJ1-1	TRBV30	CAWSRGGYGEAFF	TGTGCCTGGTCTAGGGGGGGGTATGGTGAAGCTTTCTTT
TRBD1	-	TRBJ1-1	TRBV19	CASTREGQRQTTEAFF	TGTGCCAGTACCCGAGAGGGACAGAGGCAAACTACTGAAGCTTTCTTT
TRBD2	once	TRBJ2-5	TRBV5-4	CASSLDAGGNDLQKETQYF	TGTGCCAGCAGCTTGGACGCGGGGGGGAATGATTTGCAGAAAGAGACCCAGTACTTC
-	-	TRBJ2-1	TRBV6-1	CASSEIGVRAGYNEQFF	TGTGCCAGCAGTGAAATCGGGGTTCGAGCGGGTTACAATGAGCAGTTCTTC
TRBD1	-	TRBJ2-3	TRBV28	CASSPLGQNDLMEEDTQYF	TGTGCCAGCAGTCCCTTGGGACAGAACGACCTGATGGAAGAAGATACGCAGTATTTT
-	-	TRBJ2-7	TRBV5-4	CASSPHLRDSQGLHEQYF	TGTGCCAGCAGCCCACACCTCCGGGACTCCCAAGGGCTCCACGAGCAGTACTTC
TRBD2	-	TRBJ2-7	TRBV11-2	CASSLRLAGSEQYF	TGTGCCAGCAGCTTGAGACTAGCGGGATCGGAGCAGTACTTC
-	-	TRBJ1-1	TRBV19	CASSQFMNTEAFF	TGTGCCAGTAGTCAATTCATGAACACTGAAGCTTTCTTT
TRBD2	-	TRBJ2-5	TRBV25-1	CASSVGGAWQETQYF	TGTGCCAGCAGTGTCGGGGGGGCTTGGCAAGAGACCCAGTACTTC
TRBD2	-	TRBJ2-3	TRBV11-1	CASSRAVAVAGGDTQYF	TGTGCCAGCAGCCGCGCCGTTGCGGTAGCGGGGGGGGATACGCAGTATTTT
TRBD2	few	TRBJ2-1	TRBV7-6	CASSPRTSHEQFF	TGTGCCAGCAGCCCCAGGACTAGCCATGAGCAGTTCTTC
-	-	TRBJ2-1	TRBV14	CASSQDRGEQFF	TGTGCCAGCAGCCAAGATCGAGGCGAGCAGTTCTTC
TRBD1	-	TRBJ1-4	TRBV7-8	CASSHNRGSFEKLFF	TGTGCCAGCAGCCACAACAGGGGAAGTTTTGAAAAACTGTTTTTT
-	-	TRBJ2-3	TRBV5-1	CASSLGPSQGTDTQYF	TGCGCCAGCAGCTTGGGACCCTCGCAGGGTACAGATACGCAGTATTTT
-	-	TRBJ2-3	TRBV6-5	CASSYAGPSTDTQYF	TGTGCCAGCAGTTATGCGGGTCCTAGCACAGATACGCAGTATTTT
-	-	TRBJ2-7	TRBV6-6	CASSPFRDYEQYF	TGTGCCAGCAGTCCTTTCAGGGACTACGAGCAGTACTTC
-	few	TRBJ1-1	TRBV25-1	CASSSAYRAFF	TGTGCCAGCAGTTCCGCCTACAGGGCTTTCTTT
-	-	TRBJ1-3	TRBV6-5	CASSAGSRSNTIYF	TGTGCCAGCAGCGCAGGGTCGCGGAGCAACACCATATATTTT
-	-	TRBJ1-1	TRBV29-1	CSATGSRMNTEAFF	TGCAGCGCTACAGGGAGCCGCATGAACACTGAAGCTTTCTTT